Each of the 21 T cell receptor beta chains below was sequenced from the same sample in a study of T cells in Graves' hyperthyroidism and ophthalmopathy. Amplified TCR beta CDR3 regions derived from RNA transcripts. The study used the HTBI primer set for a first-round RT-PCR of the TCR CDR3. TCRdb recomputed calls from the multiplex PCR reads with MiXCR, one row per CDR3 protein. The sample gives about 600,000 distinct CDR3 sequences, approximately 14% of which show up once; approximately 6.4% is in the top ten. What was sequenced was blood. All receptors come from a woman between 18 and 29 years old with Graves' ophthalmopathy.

The CDR3, as DNA: TGCGCCAGCAGCCAAGATTTCTTCGGGTCCGAGGACAATGAGCAGTTCTTC. Translated, it gives CASSQDFFGSEDNEQFF. This rearrangement joins TRBV4-1 to TRBJ2-1; the D is unclear. V was clipped by 0 bases and J by 5 bases, with 17 bases between them. The CDR3 consists of 17 residues. Germline values: CDR1 MGHRA, CDR2 YSYEKL.

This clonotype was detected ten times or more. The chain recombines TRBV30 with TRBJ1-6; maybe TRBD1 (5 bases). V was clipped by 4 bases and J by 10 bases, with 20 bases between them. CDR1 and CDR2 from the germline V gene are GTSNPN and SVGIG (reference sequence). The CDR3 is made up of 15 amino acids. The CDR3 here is CAWMRGTQVGSPLHF. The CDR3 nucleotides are TGTGCCTGGATGCGGGGGACCCAAGTCGGATCACCCCTCCACTTT.

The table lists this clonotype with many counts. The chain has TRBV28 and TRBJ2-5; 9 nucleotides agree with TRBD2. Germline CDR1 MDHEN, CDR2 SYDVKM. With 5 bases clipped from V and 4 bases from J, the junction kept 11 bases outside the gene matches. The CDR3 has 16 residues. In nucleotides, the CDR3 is TGTGCCAGCAGTCCCCGGGTAGCGGGAGATAGAGAGACCCAGTACTTC. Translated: CASSPRVAGDRETQYF.

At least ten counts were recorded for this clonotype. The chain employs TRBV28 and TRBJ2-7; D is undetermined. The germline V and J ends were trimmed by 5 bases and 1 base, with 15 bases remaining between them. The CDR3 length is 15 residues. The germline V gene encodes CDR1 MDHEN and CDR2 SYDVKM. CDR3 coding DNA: TGTGCCAGCAGTCCTGCTGGGGAAGGGTCCTACGAGCAGTACTTC. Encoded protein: CASSPAGEGSYEQYF.

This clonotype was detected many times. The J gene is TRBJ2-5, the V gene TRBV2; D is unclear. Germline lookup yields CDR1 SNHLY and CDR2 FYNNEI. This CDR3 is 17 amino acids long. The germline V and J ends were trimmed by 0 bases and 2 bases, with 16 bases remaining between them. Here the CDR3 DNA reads TGTGCCAGCAGTGAAGCGCTTATAGCAGCTGCTCAAGAGACCCAGTACTTC. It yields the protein CASSEALIAAAQETQYF.

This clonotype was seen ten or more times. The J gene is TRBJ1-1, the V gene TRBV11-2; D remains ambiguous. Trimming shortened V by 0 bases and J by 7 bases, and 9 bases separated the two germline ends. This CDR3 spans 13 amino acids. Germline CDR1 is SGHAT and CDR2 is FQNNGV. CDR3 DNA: TGTGCCAGCAGCTTAGATCGGTTCAGTGAAGCTTTCTTT. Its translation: CASSLDRFSEAFF.

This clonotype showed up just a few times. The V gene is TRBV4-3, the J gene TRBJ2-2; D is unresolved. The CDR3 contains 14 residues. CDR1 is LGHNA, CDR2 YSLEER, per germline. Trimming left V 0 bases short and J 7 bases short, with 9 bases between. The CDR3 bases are TGCGCCAGCAGCCAAGATGAAGGGATCGGGGAGCTGTTTTTT. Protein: CASSQDEGIGELFF.

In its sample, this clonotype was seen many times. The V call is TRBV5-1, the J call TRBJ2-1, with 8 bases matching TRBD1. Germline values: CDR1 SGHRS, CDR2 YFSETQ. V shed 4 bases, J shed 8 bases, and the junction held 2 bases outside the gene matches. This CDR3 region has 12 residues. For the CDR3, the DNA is TGCGCCAGCAGCCCACAGGGGGATGAGCAGTTCTTC. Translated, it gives CASSPQGDEQFF.

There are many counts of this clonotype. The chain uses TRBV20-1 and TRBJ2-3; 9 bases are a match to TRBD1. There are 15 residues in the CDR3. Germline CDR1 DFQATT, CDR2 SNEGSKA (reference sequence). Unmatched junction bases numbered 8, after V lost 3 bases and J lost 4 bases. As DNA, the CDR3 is TGCAGTGCTAGGGCTAGGGACAGGGCACCAGATACGCAGTATTTT. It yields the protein CSARARDRAPDTQYF.

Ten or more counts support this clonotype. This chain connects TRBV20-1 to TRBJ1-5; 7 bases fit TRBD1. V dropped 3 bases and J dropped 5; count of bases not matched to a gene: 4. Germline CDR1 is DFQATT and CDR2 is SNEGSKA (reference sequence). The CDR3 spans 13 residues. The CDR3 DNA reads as TGCAGTGCTAGGTCCCAGGGGGATCAGCCCCAGCATTTT. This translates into CSARSQGDQPQHF.

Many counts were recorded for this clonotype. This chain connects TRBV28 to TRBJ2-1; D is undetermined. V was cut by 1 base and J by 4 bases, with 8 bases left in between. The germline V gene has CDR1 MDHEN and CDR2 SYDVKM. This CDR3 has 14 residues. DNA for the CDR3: TGTGCCAGCAGTTTATCCGACCCATACAATGAGCAGTTCTTC. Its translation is CASSLSDPYNEQFF.

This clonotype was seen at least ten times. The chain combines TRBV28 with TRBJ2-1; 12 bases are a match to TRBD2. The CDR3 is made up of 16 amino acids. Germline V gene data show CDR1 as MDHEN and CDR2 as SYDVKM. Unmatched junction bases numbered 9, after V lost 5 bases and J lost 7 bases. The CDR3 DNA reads TGTGCCAGCAGTCCCCCCGGACTAGCGGGATTGAATGAGCAGTTCTTC. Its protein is CASSPPGLAGLNEQFF.

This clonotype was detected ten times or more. CDR3 bases: TGCAGTGCGGGACAGGGGGTTGTCTATGGCTACACCTTC. It is translated as CSAGQGVVYGYTF. V is TRBV20-1 and J is TRBJ1-2; 11 nucleotides align to TRBD1. V was clipped by 6 bases and J by 4 bases; unmatched bases: 4. Germline loops: CDR1 DFQATT, CDR2 SNEGSKA (reference sequence). The CDR3 has 13 residues.

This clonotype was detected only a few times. CDR3 nucleotide sequence: TGTGCCAGCAGTTCGACGATGTCAGGAAACACCATATATTTT. Translation gives CASSSTMSGNTIYF. V gene TRBV6-1 combines with J gene TRBJ1-3, with D unclear. Between the trimmed V and J ends, which lost 5 bases and 4 bases, there was a span of 12 bases. CDR3 length equals 14 residues. The germline V gene has CDR1 MNHNS and CDR2 SASEGT.

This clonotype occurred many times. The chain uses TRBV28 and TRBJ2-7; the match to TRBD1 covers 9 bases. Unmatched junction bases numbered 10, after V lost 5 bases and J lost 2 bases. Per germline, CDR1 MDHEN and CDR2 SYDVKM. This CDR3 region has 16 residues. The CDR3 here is CASSPKTGGFPYEQYF. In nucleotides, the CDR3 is TGTGCCAGCAGTCCTAAGACAGGGGGGTTCCCCTACGAGCAGTACTTC.

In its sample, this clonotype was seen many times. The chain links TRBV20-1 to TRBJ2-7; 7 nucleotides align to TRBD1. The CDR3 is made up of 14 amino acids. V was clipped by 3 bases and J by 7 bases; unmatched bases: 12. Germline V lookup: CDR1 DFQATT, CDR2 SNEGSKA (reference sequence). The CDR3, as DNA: TGCAGTGCTAGCCGGGACAGTGCTTCGAAAGAGCAGTACTTC. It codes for CSASRDSASKEQYF.

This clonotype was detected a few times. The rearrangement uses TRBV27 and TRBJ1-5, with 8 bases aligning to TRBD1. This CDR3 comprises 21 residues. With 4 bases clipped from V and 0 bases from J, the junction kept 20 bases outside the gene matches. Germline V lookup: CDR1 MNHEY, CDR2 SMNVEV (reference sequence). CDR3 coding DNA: TGTGCCAGCAGTTACGTTATCCCCTGGACAGGGCATGGGTATAGCAATCAGCCCCAGCATTTT. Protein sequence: CASSYVIPWTGHGYSNQPQHF.

CDR3 DNA sequence: TGTGCCATCGGACTAGGTGCAACCACCTACAATGAGCAGTTCTTC. This codes for CAIGLGATTYNEQFF. The chain employs TRBV7-9 and TRBJ2-1; TRBD2 aligns across 7 bases. The germline V gene encodes CDR1 SEHNR and CDR2 FQNEAQ (reference sequence). V shed 10 bases and J 2 bases; nucleotides not matched to a gene: 11. The CDR3 consists of 15 residues. Together with reference TRBV7-9 and TRBJ2-1, the CDR3 gives the full variable domain: DTGVSQNPRHKITKRGQNVTFRCDPISEHNRLYWYRQTLGQGPEFLTYFQNEAQLEKSRLLSDRFSAERPKGSFSTLEIQRTEQGDSAMYLCAIGLGATTYNEQFFGPGTRLTVL.

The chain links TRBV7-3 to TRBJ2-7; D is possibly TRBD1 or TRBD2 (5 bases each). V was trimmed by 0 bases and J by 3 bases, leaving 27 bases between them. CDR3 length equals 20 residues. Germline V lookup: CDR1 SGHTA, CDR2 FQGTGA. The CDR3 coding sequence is TGTGCCAGCAGCTTAACGGGGGAAAGTAAGACACTCAATTACGACTACGAGCAGTACTTC. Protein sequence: CASSLTGESKTLNYDYEQYF.

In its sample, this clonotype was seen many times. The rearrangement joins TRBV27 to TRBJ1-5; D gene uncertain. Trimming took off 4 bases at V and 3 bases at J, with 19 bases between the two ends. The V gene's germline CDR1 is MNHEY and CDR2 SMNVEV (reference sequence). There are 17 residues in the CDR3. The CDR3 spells CASSYTRVMELNQPQHF. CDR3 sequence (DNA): TGTGCCAGCAGTTACACAAGGGTGATGGAGCTCAATCAGCCCCAGCATTTT.

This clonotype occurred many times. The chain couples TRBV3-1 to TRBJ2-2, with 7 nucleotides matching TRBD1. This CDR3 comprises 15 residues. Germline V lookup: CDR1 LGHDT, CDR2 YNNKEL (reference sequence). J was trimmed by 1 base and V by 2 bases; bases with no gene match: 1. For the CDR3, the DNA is TGTGCCAGCAGCCAATACAGGGGGAACACCGGGGAGCTGTTTTTT. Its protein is CASSQYRGNTGELFF.